This T cell receptor (beta chain) was profiled in a study of blood T cells in healthy people across ages. Sample donors were healthy Caucasian individuals that came from Russia, aged 6 to 90. Collection of roughly 9.8 milliliters of peripheral blood was performed for each donor. A sample-barcoded 5' primer and a J-beta primer mix were used in a second PCR of roughly 7 to 11 cycles. Every sample gave at least 2.5 million paired-end reads containing CDR3. From the 5' RACE reads, TCRdb called clonotypes with MiXCR, one entry per CDR3 protein. The repertoire holds approximately 800,000 distinct CDR3 sequences, with about 56% as singletons. The germline V gene encodes CDR1 SGHRS and CDR2 YFSETQ. V lost 4 bases and J lost 6; bases outside the gene matches: 10. This CDR3 contains 16 residues. This clonotype has only one observation.

This TCR came from a man aged 40-50 years in good health. The sequenced material came from blood. This chain joins TRBV5-1 and TRBJ2-3, with 11 bases that match TRBD2. The CDR3 DNA reads TGCGCCAGCAGCCCATTAGCGGGAGGGCCGATGGATACGCAGTATTTT. Translation gives CASSPLAGGPMDTQYF. Complete variable domain (other parts from reference TRBV5-1 and TRBJ2-3): KAGVTQTPRYLIKTRGQQVTLSCSPISGHRSVSWYQQTPGQGLQFLFEYFSETQRNKGNFPGRFSGRQFSNSRSEMNVSTLELGDSALYLCASSPLAGGPMDTQYFGPGTRLTVL.